Listed here are 3 T cell receptor beta chains from one sample, sequenced in a study of radiotherapy plus CTLA-4 blockade in lung cancer. The assay was immunoSEQ multiplex PCR, and TCRdb's table has in-frame clones only and misses some. The sample consists of about 90,000 clones, around 81% of them appearing once. The specimen comprised peripheral blood, sampled from a patient treated with radiotherapy plus ipilimumab. The receptors here all came from a human donor with non-small cell lung cancer that progressed on radiotherapy plus ipilimumab.

The chain couples TRBV6-1 to TRBJ1-2, with D maybe TRBD1 (6 bases). V lost 8 bases, J lost 3 bases, and 16 bases lay in between. The V gene's germline CDR1 is MNHNS and CDR2 SASEGT. CDR3 length: 14 amino acids. CDR3: CASPESPGDYGYTF. CDR3 in DNA: TGTGCCAGCCCGGAAAGCCCAGGGGACTATGGCTACACCTTC.

The V and J genes are TRBV5-1 and TRBJ2-7; perhaps TRBD1 as D (6 bases). Germline lookup yields CDR1 SGHRS and CDR2 YFSETQ. The V end was cut by 4 bases, the J end by 3 bases, with 11 bases between. This CDR3 comprises 13 residues. The CDR3 is CASSGGQHYEQYF. The CDR3, as DNA: TGCGCCAGCAGCGGCGGACAGCACTACGAGCAGTACTTC.

The chain carries TRBV29-1 and TRBJ2-3; perhaps TRBD1 as D (7 bases). Germline CDR1 reads SQVTM; CDR2 reads ANQGSEA. The V end lost 0 bases, the J end lost 1 base, and 14 bases lay between the germline ends. The CDR3 has 16 amino acids. The CDR3 is CSVEDVGRGGTDTQYF. Written as DNA, the CDR3 is TGCAGCGTTGAAGATGTCGGCAGGGGGGGCACAGATACGCAGTATTTT.